These 27 T cell receptor beta chains originate from one sample sequenced in a study of identical twins. MiXCR was run by TCRdb on the 5' RACE reads, yielding one entry per CDR3 protein. The sample carries a few hundred thousand distinct CDR3 sequences, over 9% recorded once. In addition, the sample was reused for a study of yellow fever vaccine responses in identical twins.

Sequencing input: CD8+ T cells sorted from blood. These receptor sequences come from a woman younger than 30 in good health.

This chain joins TRBV10-2 and TRBJ2-7; TRBD1 matches at 7 bases. This CDR3 region has 14 residues. Germline trimming cut 2 bases from V and 3 bases from J; bases unmatched to any gene: 4. Germline CDR1 and CDR2: WSHSY and SAAADI. The CDR3 nucleotides read TGCGCCAGCAGTGAGAGACAGGGTATCTACGAGCAGTACTTC. Its translation: CASSERQGIYEQYF.

The CDR3 nucleotides are TGTGCCACTCACATTCCGGGACTAGGCACAGATACGCAGTATTTT. Its translation: CATHIPGLGTDTQYF. The rearrangement links TRBV28 to TRBJ2-3; 8 bases line up with TRBD2. Germline CDR1 MDHEN, CDR2 SYDVKM. Losses at the gene ends were 10 bases for V and 1 base for J; bases not matched to a gene: 10. There are 15 residues in the CDR3.

This clonotype was found a few times. The genes are TRBV29-1 and TRBJ2-3; D is unresolved. From germline, CDR1 is SQVTM and CDR2 ANQGSEA. Trimming left V 4 bases short and J 4 bases short, with 15 bases between. The length of the CDR3 is 14 residues. CDR3 DNA sequence: TGCAGCGTTGGACTTACCGGCGTCTCAGATACGCAGTATTTT. Its protein is CSVGLTGVSDTQYF.

V usage is TRBV7-9 and J usage is TRBJ2-5; D possibly corresponds to TRBD1 (5 bases). Germline lookup yields CDR1 SEHNR and CDR2 FQNEAQ (reference sequence). With 5 bases removed from V and 1 base from J, the gap between germline ends came to 11 bases. CDR3 length equals 14 residues. CDR3 coding DNA: TGTGCCAGCAGCCCGTGGACACGCCAAGAGACCCAGTACTTC. It translates to CASSPWTRQETQYF. The full variable domain, its missing parts supplied by reference TRBV7-9 and TRBJ2-5, is DTGVSQNPRHKITKRGQNVTFRCDPISEHNRLYWYRQTLGQGPEFLTYFQNEAQLEKSRLLSDRFSAERPKGSFSTLEIQRTEQGDSAMYLCASSPWTRQETQYFGPGTRLLVL.

The chain combines TRBV20-1 with TRBJ2-6, with no clear D. Per germline, CDR1 DFQATT and CDR2 SNEGSKA (reference sequence). The V gene lost 1 base and the J gene lost 0 bases, with 13 bases spanning the gap. The CDR3 is 17 residues long. The CDR3 nucleotides read TGCAGTGCTAGAGGGCAGGTTCTATCCTCTGGGGCCAACGTCCTGACTTTC. The encoded protein is CSARGQVLSSGANVLTF.

The V call is TRBV7-9, the J call TRBJ2-5; D is possibly TRBD1 or TRBD2 (5 bases each). Between the trimmed V and J ends, which lost 8 bases and 1 base, there was a span of 20 bases. The CDR3 loop spans 16 amino acids. Germline assignment: CDR1 SEHNR and CDR2 FQNEAQ (reference sequence). The CDR3 nucleotides read TGTGCCAGCGATTTGGGAGACGAGGGACCCCAAGAGACCCAGTACTTC. Amino acid sequence: CASDLGDEGPQETQYF.

In this sample, this clonotype turned up many times. The rearrangement joins TRBV4-1 to TRBJ1-6; TRBD1 is a possible D gene (6 bases). Trimming removed 0 bases from V and 5 bases from J, with 11 bases in between. The CDR3 consists of 16 residues. Germline CDR1 MGHRA, CDR2 YSYEKL. The CDR3 is CASSQDRGGNNSPLHF. CDR3 DNA: TGCGCCAGCAGCCAAGACAGGGGAGGAAATAATTCACCCCTCCACTTT.

The rearrangement joins TRBV3-1 to TRBJ2-1, with 7 bases identical to TRBD2. Per the germline V gene, CDR1 is LGHDT and CDR2 is YNNKEL (reference sequence). V was pared by 2 bases and J by 10 bases, with 23 bases of the junction left unmatched. The CDR3 has 19 residues. The CDR3 here is CASSQSRPGWEGIPREQFF. The CDR3 nucleotides read TGTGCCAGCAGCCAATCCCGTCCTGGGTGGGAGGGCATTCCCCGGGAGCAGTTCTTC.

This chain joins TRBV11-2 and TRBJ1-2; 7 bases are shared with TRBD1. CDR1 and CDR2 (germline): SGHAT, FQNNGV. This CDR3 comprises 14 residues. V dropped 4 bases and J dropped 2; count of bases not matched to a gene: 4. The CDR3 sequence is CASSSATGNYGYTF. The CDR3 DNA sequence: TGTGCCAGCAGCTCGGCGACAGGGAACTATGGCTACACCTTC.

The chain carries TRBV3-1 and TRBJ2-1, with 12 bases matching TRBD2. The junction had 6 bases not matched to a gene; V was cut back by 2 bases and J by 7 bases. CDR3 length: 16 residues. Germline V lookup: CDR1 LGHDT, CDR2 YNNKEL (reference sequence). The CDR3 DNA reads as TGTGCCAGCAGCCAAACCCTAGCGGGGGGGCGGAATGAGCAGTTCTTC. Protein sequence: CASSQTLAGGRNEQFF.

The genes are TRBV18 and TRBJ1-3; D gene unclear. Between the trimmed V and J ends, which lost 6 bases and 4 bases, there was a span of 10 bases. From germline, CDR1 is KGHSH and CDR2 LQKENI. CDR3 size: 13 residues. The CDR3 nucleotides are TGTGCCAGCTCCACAAGGCCAGGAAACACCATATATTTT. Translating gives CASSTRPGNTIYF.

V and J are TRBV4-2 and TRBJ2-1, with TRBD2 matching 10 bases. With 3 bases clipped from V and 6 bases from J, the junction kept 8 bases outside the gene matches. The CDR3 is made up of 16 amino acids. CDR1 is LGHNA and CDR2 is YNFKEQ in the germline V gene. The DNA for the CDR3 is TGTGCCAGCAGCCACCCTCCTAGCGGGGGAAGCAATGAGCAGTTCTTC. Its protein product is CASSHPPSGGSNEQFF.

This chain joins TRBV28 and TRBJ2-1, with a tentative D call TRBD1 (7 bases). The CDR3 runs 14 residues. Trimming left V 7 bases short and J 2 bases short, with 12 bases between. Germline V CDR1 and CDR2: MDHEN, SYDVKM. The CDR3 sequence is CASNQGGTYNEQFF. Written as DNA, the CDR3 is TGTGCCAGCAACCAGGGGGGTACCTACAATGAGCAGTTCTTC.

This clonotype has a count of ten or more. CDR3: CASSLGMGSRSYNEQFF. The CDR3 bases are TGTGCCAGCAGCTTAGGGATGGGATCCCGCTCCTACAATGAGCAGTTCTTC. This chain connects TRBV5-6 to TRBJ2-1; D unclear. CDR1 SGHDT and CDR2 YYEEEE come from the germline V gene. There are 17 residues in the CDR3. Trimming pared 2 bases from V and 0 bases from J, leaving 15 bases between.

This clonotype was observed a few times. The V and J genes are TRBV27 and TRBJ2-3; no firm D call. The germline V gene encodes CDR1 MNHEY and CDR2 SMNVEV (reference sequence). The ends were cut back, 2 bases at V and 0 bases at J, with 12 bases in the middle. This CDR3 comprises 16 residues. CDR3 amino acids: CASSLSLIRSTDTQYF. In DNA form, the CDR3 reads TGTGCCAGCAGTTTAAGTTTAATTCGTAGCACAGATACGCAGTATTTT.

The chain is built from TRBV3-1 and TRBJ2-5; D ambiguous. CDR1 LGHDT and CDR2 YNNKEL come from the germline V gene (reference sequence). The CDR3 runs 14 residues. V was shortened by 4 bases and J by 2 bases, with 11 bases between the two germline ends. CDR3 coding DNA: TGTGCCAGCAGCCCGCTGGGGTGGCAAGAGACCCAGTACTTC. Translating it yields CASSPLGWQETQYF.

The J gene is TRBJ2-2, the V gene TRBV27, with D maybe TRBD2 (5 bases). CDR1 and CDR2 from the germline V gene are MNHEY and SMNVEV (reference sequence). The length of the CDR3 is 13 residues. Trimming pared 0 bases from V and 11 bases from J, leaving 10 bases between. CDR3 DNA sequence: TGTGCCAGCAGTTTATCCATGAGGGAAGAGCTGTTTTTT. It codes for CASSLSMREELFF.

The rearrangement uses TRBV2 and TRBJ2-7; possible D gene TRBD2, 5 bases. V was cut by 2 bases and J by 0 bases, with 11 bases left in between. The CDR3 contains 15 residues. Germline CDR1 reads SNHLY; CDR2 reads FYNNEI. The DNA for the CDR3 is TGTGCCAGCAGTGAATCGTCGGGGAGCTCCTACGAGCAGTACGTC. Residues: CASSESSGSSYEQYV.

This chain links TRBV5-1 with TRBJ2-2; D uncertain. V was trimmed by 2 bases and J by 3 bases, leaving 8 bases between them. The CDR3 covers 14 residues. The germline V gene has CDR1 SGHRS and CDR2 YFSETQ. CDR3 loop: CASSFEVDTGELFF. In DNA form, the CDR3 reads TGCGCCAGCAGCTTCGAGGTTGACACCGGGGAGCTGTTTTTT.

The chain has TRBV3-1 and TRBJ2-6; 7 positions match TRBD1. Germline V gives CDR1 LGHDT, CDR2 YNNKEL (reference sequence). The CDR3 consists of 19 residues. Trimming at V came to 11 bases and at J to 1 base, leaving 20 bases not matched to a gene. CDR3 bases: TGTGCCCGCTGCCCTTGGGACAGAGCGTATGGTTCTGGGGCCAACGTCCTGACTTTC. Amino acids: CARCPWDRAYGSGANVLTF.

The rearrangement uses TRBV27 and TRBJ2-1, with D perhaps being TRBD1 or TRBD2 (5 bases each). CDR1 MNHEY and CDR2 SMNVEV come from the germline V gene (reference sequence). V gave up 3 bases and J gave up 9 bases, with 15 bases separating them. There are 14 residues in the CDR3. The CDR3 bases are TGTGCCAGCAGTTTTGGTCTAGACGGGGCTGAGCAGTTCTTC. Translation: CASSFGLDGAEQFF.

This clonotype has a count of ten or more. Here the CDR3 reads CSVAGHTGELFF. CDR3 coding DNA: TGCAGCGTGGCAGGGCACACCGGGGAGCTGTTTTTT. The chain combines TRBV29-1 with TRBJ2-2, with D possibly matching TRBD1 (5 bases). V was trimmed by 6 bases and J by 3 bases, leaving 8 bases between them. From germline, CDR1 is SQVTM and CDR2 ANQGSEA. The CDR3 is 12 residues long.

J is TRBJ2-1 and V is TRBV5-1, with a weak D call TRBD2 (5 bases). The V end lost 3 bases, the J end lost 3 bases, and 10 bases lay between the germline ends. CDR3 length: 14 amino acids. Germline values: CDR1 SGHRS, CDR2 YFSETQ. DNA of the CDR3: TGCGCCAGCAGCTCGGGAAAGTTCTACAATGAGCAGTTCTTC. Its translation: CASSSGKFYNEQFF.

The J gene is TRBJ2-1, the V gene TRBV20-1; 13 bases match TRBD2. V lost 7 bases to trimming and J lost 6 bases; unmatched junction nucleotides: 6. Germline loops: CDR1 DFQATT, CDR2 SNEGSKA (reference sequence). CDR3 size: 14 residues. The CDR3 spells CSVETSGRFNEQFF. The CDR3 DNA reads TGCAGTGTGGAGACTAGCGGGAGGTTCAATGAGCAGTTCTTC.

The sample holds many counts of this clonotype. This rearrangement joins TRBV7-8 to TRBJ2-1; D not resolved. Germline values: CDR1 SGHVS, CDR2 FQNEAQ. The CDR3 runs 12 residues. V gave up 1 base and J gave up 10 bases, with 8 bases separating them. The CDR3 sequence is CASSLGTPEQFF. The DNA of the CDR3 is TGTGCCAGCAGCTTAGGGACCCCAGAGCAGTTCTTC.

J is TRBJ2-1 and V is TRBV10-3; 9 nucleotides align to TRBD2. Germline V lookup: CDR1 ENHRY, CDR2 SYGVKD. CDR3 length: 14 residues. V was pared by 4 bases and J by 8 bases, with 6 bases of the junction left unmatched. CDR3 nucleotide sequence: TGTGCCATCAGTGGATTTAGCGGGAGTGATGAGCAGTTCTTC. This codes for CAISGFSGSDEQFF.

This clonotype was counted between two and nine times. The chain combines TRBV13 with TRBJ2-5, with a possible D match to TRBD2 (7 bases). The CDR3 covers 15 residues. V lost 4 bases to trimming and J lost 2 bases, with 14 bases between them. Germline V lookup: CDR1 PRHDT, CDR2 FYEKMQ (reference sequence). The CDR3 region has the DNA TGTGCCAGCAGCTCCGGGGGGCGGGGACAAGAGACCCAGTACTTC. Translation gives CASSSGGRGQETQYF.